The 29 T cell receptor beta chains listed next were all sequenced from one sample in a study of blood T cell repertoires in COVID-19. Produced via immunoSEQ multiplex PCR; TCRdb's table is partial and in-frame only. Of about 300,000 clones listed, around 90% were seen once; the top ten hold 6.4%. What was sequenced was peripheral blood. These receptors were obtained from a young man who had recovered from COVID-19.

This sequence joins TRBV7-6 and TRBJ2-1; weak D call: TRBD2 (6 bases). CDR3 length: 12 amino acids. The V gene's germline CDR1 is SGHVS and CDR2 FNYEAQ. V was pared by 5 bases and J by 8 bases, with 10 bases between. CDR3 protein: CASSATGDEQFF. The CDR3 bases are TGTGCCAGCAGCGCTACGGGGGATGAGCAGTTCTTC.

CDR3 DNA sequence: TGTGCCAGCAGCATAGATCCGTTAGAGGACACTGAAGCTTTCTTT. Amino acid sequence: CASSIDPLEDTEAFF. V gene TRBV5-4 combines with J gene TRBJ1-1, with D unclear. V was trimmed by 4 bases and J by 3 bases, leaving 16 bases between them. The germline V gene has CDR1 SGHNT and CDR2 YYREEE (reference sequence). This CDR3 is built from 15 residues.

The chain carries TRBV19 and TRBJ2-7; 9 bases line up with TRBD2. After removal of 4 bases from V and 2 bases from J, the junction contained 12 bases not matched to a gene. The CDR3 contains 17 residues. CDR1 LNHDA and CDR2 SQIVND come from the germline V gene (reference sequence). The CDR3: CASSNGGLAGTTYEQYF. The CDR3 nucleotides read TGTGCCAGTAGTAATGGTGGGCTAGCGGGAACAACCTACGAGCAGTACTTC. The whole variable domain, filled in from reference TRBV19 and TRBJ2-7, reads DGGITQSPKYLFRKEGQNVTLSCEQNLNHDAMYWYRQDPGQGLRLIYYSQIVNDFQKGDIAEGYSVSREKKESFPLTVTSAQKNPTAFYLCASSNGGLAGTTYEQYFGPGTRLTVT.

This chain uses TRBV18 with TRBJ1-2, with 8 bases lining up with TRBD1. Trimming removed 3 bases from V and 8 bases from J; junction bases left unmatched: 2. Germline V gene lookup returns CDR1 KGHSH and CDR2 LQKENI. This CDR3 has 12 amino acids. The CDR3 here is CASSPDREGYTF. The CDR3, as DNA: TGTGCCAGCTCACCGGACAGGGAGGGCTACACCTTC.

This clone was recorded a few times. CDR3 in amino acids: CASSFRGGSRYTF. The DNA for the CDR3 is TGTGCCAGCAGCTTTAGAGGGGGATCCCGGTACACCTTC. The J gene is TRBJ1-2, the V gene TRBV5-4; D is perhaps TRBD1 (6 bases). From germline, CDR1 is SGHNT and CDR2 YYREEE (reference sequence). Trimming took off 2 bases at V and 11 bases at J, with 16 bases between the two ends. The CDR3 spans 13 residues. The entire variable domain, with the rest obtained from reference TRBV5-4 and TRBJ1-2, is as follows: ETGVTQSPTHLIKTRGQQVTLRCSSQSGHNTVSWYQQALGQGPQFIFQYYREEENGRGNFPPRFSGLQFPNYSSELNVNALELDDSALYLCASSFRGGSRYTFGSGTRLTVV.

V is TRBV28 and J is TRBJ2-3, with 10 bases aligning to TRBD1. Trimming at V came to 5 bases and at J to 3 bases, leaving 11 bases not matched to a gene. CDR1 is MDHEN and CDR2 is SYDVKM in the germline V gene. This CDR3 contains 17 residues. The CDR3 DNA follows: TGTGCCAGCAGTCTGGCGGGGGGACAGGGGAGGACAGATACGCAGTATTTT. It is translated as CASSLAGGQGRTDTQYF.

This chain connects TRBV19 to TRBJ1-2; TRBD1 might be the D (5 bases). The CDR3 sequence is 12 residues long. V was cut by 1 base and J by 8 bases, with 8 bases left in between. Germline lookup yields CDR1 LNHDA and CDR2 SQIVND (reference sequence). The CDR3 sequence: CASSIGRVGYTF. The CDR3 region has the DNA TGTGCCAGTAGTATAGGCAGGGTCGGCTACACCTTC.

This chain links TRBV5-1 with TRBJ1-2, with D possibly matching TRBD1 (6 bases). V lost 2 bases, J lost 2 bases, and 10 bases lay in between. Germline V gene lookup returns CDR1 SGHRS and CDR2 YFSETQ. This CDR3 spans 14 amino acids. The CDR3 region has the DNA TGCGCCAGCAGCTTCCGGACAGACAACTATGGCTACACCTTC. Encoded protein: CASSFRTDNYGYTF.

The CDR3 region is CASSARGGDGYTF. CDR3 DNA: TGTGCCAGCAGCGCTCGGGGAGGCGATGGCTACACCTTC. The chain joins TRBV27 to TRBJ1-2; D unresolved. The V and J ends lost 6 bases and 6 bases respectively, with 14 bases between them. The CDR3 totals 13 residues. Germline V gene sequence: CDR1 MNHEY, CDR2 SMNVEV (reference sequence).

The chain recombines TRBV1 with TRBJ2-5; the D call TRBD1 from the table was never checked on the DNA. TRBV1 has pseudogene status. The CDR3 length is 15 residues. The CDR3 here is CTSSHPTGGSETQYF. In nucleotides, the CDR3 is TGCACCAGCAGCCACCCTACAGGGGGCAGTGAGACCCAGTACTTC.

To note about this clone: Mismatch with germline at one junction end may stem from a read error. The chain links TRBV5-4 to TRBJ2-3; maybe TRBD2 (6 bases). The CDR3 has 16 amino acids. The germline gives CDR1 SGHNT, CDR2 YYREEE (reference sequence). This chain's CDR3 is CVSSPLGGASTDTQYF. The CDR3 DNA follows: TGTGTCAGCAGCCCCTTGGGCGGGGCTAGCACAGATACGCAGTATTTT.

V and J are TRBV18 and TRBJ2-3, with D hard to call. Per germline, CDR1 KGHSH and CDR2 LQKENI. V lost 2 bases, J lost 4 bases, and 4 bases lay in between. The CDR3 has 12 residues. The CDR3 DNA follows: TGTGCCAGCTCACCAGCGTCAGATACGCAGTATTTT. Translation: CASSPASDTQYF.

CDR3 DNA: TGTGCCAGCAGCTTAACTCTGGACAGAGTAGGGACCGGGGAGCTGTTTTTT. Translation: CASSLTLDRVGTGELFF. This chain joins TRBV7-3 and TRBJ2-2; a possible D gene is TRBD1 (6 bases). With 0 bases removed from V and 5 bases from J, the gap between germline ends came to 16 bases. CDR3 size: 17 residues. The germline V gene encodes CDR1 SGHTA and CDR2 FQGTGA.

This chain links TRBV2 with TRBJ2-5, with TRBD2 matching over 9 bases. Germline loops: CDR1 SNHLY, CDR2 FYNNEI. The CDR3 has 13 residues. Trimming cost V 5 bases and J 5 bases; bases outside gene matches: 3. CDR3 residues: CASSFTSGETQYF. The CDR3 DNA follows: TGTGCCAGCAGTTTCACTAGCGGGGAGACCCAGTACTTC.

CDR3 sequence: CASRQGWNSPLHF. CDR3 DNA sequence: TGTGCCAGCAGACAGGGCTGGAATTCACCCCTCCACTTT. This chain uses TRBV25-1 with TRBJ1-6; a possible D gene is TRBD1 (6 bases). Trimming took off 6 bases at V and 7 bases at J, with 10 bases between the two ends. Germline V gives CDR1 MGHDK, CDR2 SYGVNS. The CDR3 is 13 amino acids. Variable domain in full (rest from reference TRBV25-1 and TRBJ1-6): EADIYQTPRYLVIGTGKKITLECSQTMGHDKMYWYQQDPGMELHLIHYSYGVNSTEKGDLSSESTVSRIRTEHFPLTLESARPSHTSQYLCASRQGWNSPLHFGNGTRLTVT.

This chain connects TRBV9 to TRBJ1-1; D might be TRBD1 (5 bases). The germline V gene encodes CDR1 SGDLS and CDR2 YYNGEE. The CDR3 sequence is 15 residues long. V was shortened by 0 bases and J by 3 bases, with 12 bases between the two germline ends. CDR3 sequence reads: CASSVVSRGDTEAFF. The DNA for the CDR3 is TGTGCCAGCAGCGTAGTTAGCCGGGGGGACACTGAAGCTTTCTTT.

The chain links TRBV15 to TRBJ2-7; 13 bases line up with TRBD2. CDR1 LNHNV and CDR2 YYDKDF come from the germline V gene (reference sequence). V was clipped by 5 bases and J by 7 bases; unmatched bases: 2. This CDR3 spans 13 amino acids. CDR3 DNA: TGTGCCACCAGCGGGGGACTAGCGGGAGAGCAGTACTTC. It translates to CATSGGLAGEQYF.

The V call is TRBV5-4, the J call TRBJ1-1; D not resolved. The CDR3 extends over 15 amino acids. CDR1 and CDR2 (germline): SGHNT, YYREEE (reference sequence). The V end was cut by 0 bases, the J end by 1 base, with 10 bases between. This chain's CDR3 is CASSLAQSGNTEAFF. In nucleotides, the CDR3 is TGTGCCAGCAGCTTGGCCCAATCCGGGAACACTGAAGCTTTCTTT.

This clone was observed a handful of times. In nucleotides, the CDR3 is TGTGCCAGCAGCTTTGGGGATCGGACAGTAGAACTGTTTTTT. This sequence encodes CASSFGDRTVELFF. The J gene is TRBJ1-4, the V gene TRBV5-6; weak D call: TRBD1 (6 bases). The CDR3 is 14 amino acids. CDR1 is SGHDT, CDR2 YYEEEE, per germline. The germline V and J ends were trimmed by 2 bases and 12 bases, with 17 bases remaining between them. Full variable domain (outside the CDR3, taken from reference TRBV5-6 and TRBJ1-4): DAGVTQSPTHLIKTRGQQVTLRCSPKSGHDTVSWYQQALGQGPQFIFQYYEEEERQRGNFPDRFSGHQFPNYSSELNVNALLLGDSALYLCASSFGDRTVELFFGSGTQLSVL.

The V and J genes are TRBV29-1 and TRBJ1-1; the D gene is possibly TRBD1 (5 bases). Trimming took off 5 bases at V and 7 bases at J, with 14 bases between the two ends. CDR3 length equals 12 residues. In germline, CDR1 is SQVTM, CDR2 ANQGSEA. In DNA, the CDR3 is TGCAGCGTTCGCTTGACAGAAGATGAAGCTTTCTTT. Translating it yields CSVRLTEDEAFF.

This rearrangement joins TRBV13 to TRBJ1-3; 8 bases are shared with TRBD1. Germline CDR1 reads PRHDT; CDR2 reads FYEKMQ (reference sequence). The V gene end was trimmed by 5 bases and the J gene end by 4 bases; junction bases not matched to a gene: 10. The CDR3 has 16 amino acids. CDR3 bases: TGTGCCAGCAGCGATGGGACAGGCCGAGGCGGAAACACCATATATTTT. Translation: CASSDGTGRGGNTIYF. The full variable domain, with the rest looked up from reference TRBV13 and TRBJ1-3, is AAGVIQSPRHLIKEKRETATLKCYPIPRHDTVYWYQQGPGQDPQFLISFYEKMQSDKGSIPDRFSAQQFSDYHSELNMSSLELGDSALYFCASSDGTGRGGNTIYFGEGSWLTVV.

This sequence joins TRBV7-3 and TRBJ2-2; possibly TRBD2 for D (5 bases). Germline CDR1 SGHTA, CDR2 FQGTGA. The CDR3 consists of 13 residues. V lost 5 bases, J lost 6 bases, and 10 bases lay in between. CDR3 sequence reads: CASSPTTPGELFF. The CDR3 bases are TGTGCCAGCAGCCCGACTACCCCCGGGGAGCTGTTTTTT. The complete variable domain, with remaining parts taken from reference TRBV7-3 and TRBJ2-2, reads GAGVSQTPSNKVTEKGKYVELRCDPISGHTALYWYRQSLGQGPEFLIYFQGTGAADDSGLPNDRFFAVRPEGSVSTLKIQRTERGDSAVYLCASSPTTPGELFFGEGSRLTVL.

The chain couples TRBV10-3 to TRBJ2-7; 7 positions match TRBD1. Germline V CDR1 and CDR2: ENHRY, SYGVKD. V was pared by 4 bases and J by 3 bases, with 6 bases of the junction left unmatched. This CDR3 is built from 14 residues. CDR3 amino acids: CAISGPQGDYEQYF. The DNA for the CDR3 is TGTGCCATCAGTGGCCCCCAGGGGGACTACGAGCAGTACTTC.

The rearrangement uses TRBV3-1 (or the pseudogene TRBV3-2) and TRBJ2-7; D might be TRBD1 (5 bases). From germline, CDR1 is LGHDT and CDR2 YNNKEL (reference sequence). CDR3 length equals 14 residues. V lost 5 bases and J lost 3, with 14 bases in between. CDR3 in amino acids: CASSMAARGYEQYF. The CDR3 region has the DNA TGTGCCAGCAGCATGGCGGCTAGGGGCTACGAGCAGTACTTC.

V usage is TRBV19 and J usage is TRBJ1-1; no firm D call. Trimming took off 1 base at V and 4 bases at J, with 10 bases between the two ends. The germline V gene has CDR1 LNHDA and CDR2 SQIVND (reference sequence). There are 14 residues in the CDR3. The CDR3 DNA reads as TGTGCCAGTAGTATAGGAGGTGGAGGCACTGAAGCTTTCTTT. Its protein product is CASSIGGGGTEAFF.

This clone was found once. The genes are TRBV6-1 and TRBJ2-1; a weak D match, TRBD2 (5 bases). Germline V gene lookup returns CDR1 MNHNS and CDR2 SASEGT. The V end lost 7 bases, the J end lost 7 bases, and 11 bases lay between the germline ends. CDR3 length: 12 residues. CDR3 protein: CASTQPGNEQFF. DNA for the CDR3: TGTGCCAGCACCCAACCGGGGAATGAGCAGTTCTTC.

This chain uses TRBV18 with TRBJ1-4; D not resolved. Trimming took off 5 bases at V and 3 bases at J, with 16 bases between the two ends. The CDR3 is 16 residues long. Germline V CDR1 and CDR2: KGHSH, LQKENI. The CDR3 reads CASSTNHGRSNEKLFF. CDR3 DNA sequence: TGTGCCAGCTCAACCAATCATGGGAGGTCTAATGAAAAACTGTTTTTT.

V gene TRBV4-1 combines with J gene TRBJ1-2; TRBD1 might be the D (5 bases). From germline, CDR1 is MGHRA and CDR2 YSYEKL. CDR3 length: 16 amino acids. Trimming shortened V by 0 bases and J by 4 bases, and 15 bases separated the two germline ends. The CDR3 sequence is CASSQDGTGVRYGYTF. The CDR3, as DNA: TGCGCCAGCAGCCAAGATGGTACAGGAGTACGCTATGGCTACACCTTC.

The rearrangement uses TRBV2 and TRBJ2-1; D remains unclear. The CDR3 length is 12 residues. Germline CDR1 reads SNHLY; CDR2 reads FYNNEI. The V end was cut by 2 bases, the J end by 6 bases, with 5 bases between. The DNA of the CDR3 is TGTGCCAGCAGTGAATCTCCCAATGAGCAGTTCTTC. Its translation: CASSESPNEQFF.